The entry below describes one TCR beta chain. Its antigen is still unknown. The record has no base qualities; no much larger clone is one base away. The roughly 39 donors, aged 6 to 90 years, were systemically healthy Caucasian individuals from Russia. Each donor gave 8 to 10 milliliters of peripheral blood, collected into EDTA-treated Vacutainer tubes. Ficoll-Paque density-gradient centrifugation was used to isolate PBMCs, with at least 6 million per sample. Total RNA was extracted from PBMCs with Trizol reagent, with at least 6 micrograms obtained per sample. Naive CD45RAhigh/CD27high T cell percentages were measured by flow cytometry on a PBMC aliquot from every donor. This sample is drawn from a study of blood T cells in healthy people across ages (dated by TCRdb to the mid-2010s). About the study as a whole: In model experiments, roughly one uniquely barcoded TCR beta cDNA molecule per two T cells was captured by template switching. Using deep sequencing normalized with unique cDNA molecular identifiers, the study measured how TCR beta repertoire diversity changes with age. Donors were grouped into four age groups: young (average approximately 16 years), middle-aged (39), aged (about 60) and long-lived (approximately 81). For two donors (one aged 18 to 29 and one aged 80 or older), the study analyzed two additional independent replicas of 1 million unique cDNA reads from the same blood draw. Here is what the overall study found, with its caveats: Observed TCR beta diversity per million T cells fell roughly linearly with age, and a significant reduction was already apparent by age roughly 40. Bulk unsorted PBMC profiling prevented conclusive comparison of naive and antigen-experienced compartments. Donor CMV infection status was unknown, potentially confounding age-related changes in expanded clonotypes. A strong correlation was found between observed TCR beta diversity and the percentage of naive T cells measured by flow cytometry. Estimates of total diversity based on one million sequenced T cells were considered lower bounds and underestimates. Compared with the aged group, the long-lived group had more naive CD4+ T cells, fewer expanded clones and increased TCR diversity, a pattern suggesting age selection.

Receptors were amplified or captured by 5' RACE. Data came from an Illumina HiSeq 2500. The second PCR ran for about 6 to 11 cycles and used a J-beta primer mix along with a sample-barcoded 5' primer. Each TCR beta cDNA molecule received a unique molecular identifier from a template-switch 5' adaptor carrying 12 random nucleotides. Each sample yielded at least 2.5 million CDR3-containing paired-end reads. First-strand cDNA was synthesized from all RNA with the Mint cDNA synthesis kit, primed by a TRBC-specific oligonucleotide. Following uracil-DNA glycosylase treatment, all cDNA underwent a first 18-cycle PCR with the universal primers M1SS and BC2_uni_R. The published analysis was carried out like this. For normalization, 1 million high-quality reads, each with a distinct molecular identifier, were randomly selected from each sample. Reads with shared molecular identifiers were discarded instead of being binned into consensus sequences. MiTCR, with a Q25 quality threshold and the strictest error-elimination algorithm, was used for CDR3 identification, clonotype clustering and error correction. Lower-bound total TCR beta diversity was estimated with a nonparametric unseen species model using Euler transformation. TCRdb applied fastp at Q25 and MiXCR to the public reads, then kept only in-frame beta chains. CDR3 protein sequences are deduplicated, and each keeps its most common genes and DNA. The V and J calls come from TCRdb's annotation, not from the publication. The sample records 550,000 to 650,000 distinct CDR3 sequences, around 27% of which are singletons. The ten biggest clones cover approximately 3.6% of the sample.

The V and J ends are trimmed by 6 bases and 10 bases, leaving 24 bases between them. The germline V gene provides CDR1 SQVTM and CDR2 ANQGSEA. The CDR3 holds 14 amino acids from the cysteine to the phenylalanine. Kept here is only the CDR3 DNA, which spans 42 bases and is read in frame from base 1. These data also featured in a second study, about T cells of mothers and their children. The second study also describes: Donors were nine systemically healthy Caucasian individuals: three mothers and their six children. cDNA synthesis used all of the extracted RNA, with 1.5 ug of RNA in each 15 ul reaction. In the second PCR, the M1S primer introduced both the sample barcodes and 2-4 random nucleotides. More than 8 million TCR beta CDR3 reads were obtained from each mother, and 2.5 million to 3 million reads were obtained from each child. In both related and unrelated pairs, thymic selection shapes the output of TCR recombination in a similar way, with inherited differences having only a minor effect. Related mother-child pairs always showed normalized repertoire overlap that was slightly higher than in unrelated mother-child pairs, though the difference was never significant. Persistent microchimeric T cell clones were not detected, at a sensitivity of approximately 98 clones per million clonotypes. To look for features that set related mother-child pairs apart from unrelated individuals, the researchers ran deep NGS to compare the TCR beta repertoires of mothers and children. Mothers averaged about 37 +/- 4 years of age and children averaged 11 +/- 4 years. After adapter ligation was performed with NEBNext reagents, the libraries were sequenced on an Illumina HiSeq 2000 with 100+100 nt paired-end reads. To avoid cross-contamination, the mother libraries and the child libraries were prepared a month apart and sequenced in separate runs. For each donor, between about 500,000 and 2,000,000 distinct TCR beta clonotypes were identified. Naive TCR beta clonotypes were estimated from low-frequency clonotypes matched to each donor's FACS-determined naive share, without sorting.

The sequenced material came from blood. The rearranged chain carries TRBV29-1 and TRBJ1-1, and possibly TRBD1, on 5 matching bases. The sequence was obtained from a boy younger than 10 in good health. The CDR3 in this case is CSVNGAALTLTAFF. The DNA is as follows: TGCAGCGTCAACGGGGCGGCTCTTACCCTTACAGCTTTCTTT.